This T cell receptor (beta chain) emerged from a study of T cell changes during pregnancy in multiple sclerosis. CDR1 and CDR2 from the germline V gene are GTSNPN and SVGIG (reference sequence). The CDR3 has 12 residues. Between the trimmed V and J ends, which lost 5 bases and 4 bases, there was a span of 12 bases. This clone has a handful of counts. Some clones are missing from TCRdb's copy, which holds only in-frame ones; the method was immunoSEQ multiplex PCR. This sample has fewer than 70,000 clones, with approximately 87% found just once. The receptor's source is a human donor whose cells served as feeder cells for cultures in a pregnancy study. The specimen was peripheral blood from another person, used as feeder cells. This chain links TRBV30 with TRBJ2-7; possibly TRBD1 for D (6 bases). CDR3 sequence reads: CAWSDSGYEQYF. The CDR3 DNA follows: TGTGCCTGGTCGGACAGTGGGTACGAGCAGTACTTC. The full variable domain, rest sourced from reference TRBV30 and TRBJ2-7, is SQTIHQWPATLVQPVGSPLSLECTVEGTSNPNLYWYRQAAGRGLQLLFYSVGIGQISSEVPQNLSASRPQDRQFILSSKKLLLSDSGFYLCAWSDSGYEQYFGPGTRLTVT.